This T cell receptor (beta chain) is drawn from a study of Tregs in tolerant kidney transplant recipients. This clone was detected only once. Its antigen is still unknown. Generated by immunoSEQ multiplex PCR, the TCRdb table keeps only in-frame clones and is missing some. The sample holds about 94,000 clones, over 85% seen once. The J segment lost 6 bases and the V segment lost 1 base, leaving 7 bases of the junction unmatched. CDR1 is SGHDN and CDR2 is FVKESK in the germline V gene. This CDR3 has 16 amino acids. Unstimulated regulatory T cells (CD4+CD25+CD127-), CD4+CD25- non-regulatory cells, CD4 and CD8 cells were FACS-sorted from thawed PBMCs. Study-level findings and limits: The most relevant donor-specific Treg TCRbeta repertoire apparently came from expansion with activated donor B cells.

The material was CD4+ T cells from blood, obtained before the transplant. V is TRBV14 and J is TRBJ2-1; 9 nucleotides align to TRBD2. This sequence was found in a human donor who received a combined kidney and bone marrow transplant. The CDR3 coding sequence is TGTGCCAGCAGCCAAGGCCGCGGGAGGGCCGTCAATGAGCAGTTCTTC. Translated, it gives CASSQGRGRAVNEQFF.